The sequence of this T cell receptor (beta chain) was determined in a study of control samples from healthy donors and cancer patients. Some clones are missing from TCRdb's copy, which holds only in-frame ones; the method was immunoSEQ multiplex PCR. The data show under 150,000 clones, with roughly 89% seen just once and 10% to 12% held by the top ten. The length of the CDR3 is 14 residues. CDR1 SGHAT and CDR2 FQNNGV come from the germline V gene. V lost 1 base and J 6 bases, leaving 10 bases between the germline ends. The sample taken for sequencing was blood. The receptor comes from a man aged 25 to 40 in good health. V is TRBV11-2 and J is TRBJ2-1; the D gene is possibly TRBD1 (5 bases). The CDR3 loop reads CASSLVQGGNEQFF. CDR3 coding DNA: TGTGCCAGCAGCTTAGTTCAGGGTGGCAATGAGCAGTTCTTC.